The 25 T cell receptor beta chains below come from one sample, sequenced in a study of T cell repertoires in cytomegalovirus infection. Each CDR3 protein gets one entry after TCRdb re-called the reads with MiXCR. The sample lists 500,000 or so distinct CDR3 sequences; about 17% were seen once. The sequenced material came from CD8+ T cells from PBMCs. These receptor sequences come from a human donor in good health (CMV status not recorded). Some clones in this sample may be carry-over from other donors' samples.

This clonotype was recorded many times. The V and J genes are TRBV6-1 and TRBJ2-7; 9 bases line up with TRBD1. Germline trimming cut 5 bases from V and 7 bases from J; bases unmatched to any gene: 12. This CDR3 has 15 amino acids. CDR1 and CDR2 from the germline V gene are MNHNS and SASEGT. The chain's CDR3 is CASSRDGQGLVEQYF. The CDR3 region has the DNA TGTGCCAGCAGTAGAGACGGACAGGGGTTGGTTGAGCAGTACTTC.

This clonotype has only a few counts. This chain links TRBV6-4 with TRBJ1-1; 7 nucleotides match TRBD1. V lost 7 bases to trimming and J lost 1 base; unmatched junction nucleotides: 6. Germline CDR1 MRHNA, CDR2 SNTAGT. The CDR3 extends over 14 amino acids. CDR3 protein: CASKTTGSNTEAFF. As DNA, the CDR3 is TGTGCCAGCAAAACGACAGGGTCGAACACTGAAGCTTTCTTT.

There are many counts of this clonotype. V is TRBV7-9 and J is TRBJ2-7; 8 bases agree with TRBD2. There are 15 residues in the CDR3. Germline V gene data show CDR1 as SEHNR and CDR2 as FQNEAQ (reference sequence). V dropped 5 bases and J dropped 5; count of bases not matched to a gene: 11. CDR3 sequence: CASSPPGGASDEQYF. CDR3 sequence (DNA): TGTGCCAGCAGCCCACCCGGGGGGGCTTCTGACGAGCAGTACTTC.

This clonotype was counted ten times or more. V is TRBV6-5 and J is TRBJ1-2; TRBD1 might be the D (6 bases). CDR1 and CDR2 (germline): MNHEY, SVGAGI. Trimming shortened V by 2 bases and J by 0 bases, and 10 bases separated the two germline ends. The CDR3 loop spans 15 amino acids. Written as DNA, the CDR3 is TGTGCCAGCAGTTACGGGACACAACCTAACTATGGCTACACCTTC. This gives the protein CASSYGTQPNYGYTF.

The chain recombines TRBV20-1 with TRBJ2-7; 7 bases line up with TRBD1. Germline CDR1 DFQATT, CDR2 SNEGSKA (reference sequence). CDR3 length equals 15 residues. The J segment lost 6 bases and the V segment lost 0 bases, leaving 11 bases of the junction unmatched. CDR3 in amino acids: CSARESGQSSGEQYF. Here the CDR3 DNA reads TGCAGTGCTAGAGAATCGGGACAGTCGTCGGGCGAGCAGTACTTC.

This clonotype was observed many times. The V and J genes are TRBV7-8 and TRBJ2-6; maybe TRBD1 (5 bases). CDR1 SGHVS and CDR2 FQNEAQ come from the germline V gene. The V and J ends lost 5 bases and 4 bases respectively, with 12 bases between them. The CDR3 totals 15 residues. Written as DNA, the CDR3 is TGTGCCAGCAGCCCCCGCCGGACAGGGGCCAACGTCCTGACTTTC. Translated: CASSPRRTGANVLTF.

This clonotype was counted ten times or more. Here the CDR3 DNA reads TGTGCCAGCAGTAAAGGGTCCAGGAGCTCCTATAATTCACCCCTCCACTTT. It codes for CASSKGSRSSYNSPLHF. The chain recombines TRBV27 with TRBJ1-6; D is ambiguous. The germline gives CDR1 MNHEY, CDR2 SMNVEV (reference sequence). The CDR3 length is 17 residues. The V and J ends lost 5 bases and 0 bases respectively, with 14 bases between them.

This clonotype was counted at least ten times. The chain has TRBV7-9 and TRBJ2-1, with a weak D call TRBD2 (6 bases). The germline V and J ends were trimmed by 4 bases and 0 bases, with 13 bases remaining between them. The CDR3 sequence is 16 residues long. The germline V gene encodes CDR1 SEHNR and CDR2 FQNEAQ (reference sequence). Written as DNA, the CDR3 is TGTGCCAGCAGCTCTAGGGACTTAAGCTCCTACAATGAGCAGTTCTTC. It translates to CASSSRDLSSYNEQFF.

A word on this clonotype: This clone may be a read error of a much larger clone one base away. The CDR3 carries no conserved terminal phenylalanine or tryptophan, so it likely arises from a read error. The chain employs TRBV7-6 and TRBJ2-1, with D uncertain. The CDR3 is made up of 17 amino acids. V gave up 5 bases and J gave up 3 bases, with 20 bases separating them. Looked up from germline, CDR1 is SGHVS and CDR2 is FNYEAQ. CDR3 amino acids: CASSPESLSRLYNEQFL. Here the CDR3 DNA reads TGTGCCAGCAGCCCCGAGAGCCTTTCCCGACTCTACAATGAGCAGTTCTTA.

In this sample, this clonotype turned up a few times. This chain joins TRBV27 and TRBJ1-5; 9 bases are a match to TRBD1. Germline CDR1 and CDR2: MNHEY and SMNVEV (reference sequence). There are 14 residues in the CDR3. The V segment lost 4 bases and the J segment 5 bases; nucleotides outside the gene matches: 3. CDR3 sequence: CASSYRGLDQPQHF. The CDR3 DNA follows: TGTGCCAGCAGTTACAGGGGGCTTGATCAGCCCCAGCATTTT.

J is TRBJ2-2 and V is TRBV5-4; D may be TRBD1 (6 bases). Between the trimmed V and J ends, which lost 3 bases and 6 bases, there was a span of 9 bases. This CDR3 has 13 amino acids. Looked up from germline, CDR1 is SGHNT and CDR2 is YYREEE (reference sequence). In DNA, the CDR3 is TGTGCCAGCAGCTATAGGACAGCCGGGGAGCTGTTTTTT. It encodes CASSYRTAGELFF.

The table lists this clonotype with a few counts. The rearrangement links TRBV11-2 to TRBJ2-1, with 9 bases that match TRBD1. Germline values: CDR1 SGHAT, CDR2 FQNNGV. The CDR3 consists of 15 residues. V gave up 1 base and J gave up 5 bases; unmatched junction bases: 3. CDR3 sequence: CASSLGDRVNNEQFF. The CDR3 coding sequence is TGTGCCAGCAGCTTAGGGGACAGGGTAAACAATGAGCAGTTCTTC.

V is TRBV29-1 and J is TRBJ2-7; D perhaps matches TRBD1 (6 bases). V was cut by 3 bases and J by 1 base, with 19 bases left in between. The CDR3 has 16 amino acids. The germline gives CDR1 SQVTM, CDR2 ANQGSEA. The CDR3 nucleotides are TGCAGCGTTGAGTGGGCAGGGGTAGGCCAATCCTACGAGCAGTACTTC. The encoded protein is CSVEWAGVGQSYEQYF.

The chain recombines TRBV9 with TRBJ2-7, with 9 bases fitting TRBD2. Germline values: CDR1 SGDLS, CDR2 YYNGEE. This CDR3 has 15 amino acids. Trimming took 4 bases from V and 0 from J; bases not matched to a gene: 5. CDR3 sequence (DNA): TGTGCCAGCAGCAGCGCGGGGGGGAGCTCCTACGAGCAGTACTTC. This translates into CASSSAGGSSYEQYF.

The gene calls are TRBV27 and TRBJ2-5; a weak D match, TRBD2 (6 bases). The V end was cut by 3 bases, the J end by 1 base, with 15 bases between. This CDR3 region has 16 residues. Germline CDR1 and CDR2: MNHEY and SMNVEV (reference sequence). DNA for the CDR3: TGTGCCAGCAGTTTTGTACGAGGGGACTTCCAAGAGACCCAGTACTTC. This gives the protein CASSFVRGDFQETQYF.

The chain uses TRBV19 and TRBJ1-1; D is perhaps TRBD1 (6 bases). V was clipped by 4 bases and J by 4 bases, with 16 bases between them. From germline, CDR1 is LNHDA and CDR2 SQIVND (reference sequence). The CDR3 contains 15 residues. The CDR3, as DNA: TGTGCCAGTAGTACAACTCAGGGGTTGGGCACTGAAGCTTTCTTT. Translated, it gives CASSTTQGLGTEAFF.

The table lists this clonotype with many counts. This rearrangement joins TRBV7-9 to TRBJ2-4; the D call may be TRBD1 or TRBD2 (5 bases each). Trimming cost V 5 bases and J 15 bases, with 17 bases left between them. CDR3 length equals 12 residues. CDR1 SEHNR and CDR2 FQNEAQ come from the germline V gene (reference sequence). In DNA, the CDR3 is TGTGCCAGCAGCCCCGAGGGGATCGGCGGGTACTTC. It specifies CASSPEGIGGYF.

This clonotype was observed many times. The chain uses TRBV28 and TRBJ1-2; D might be TRBD1 (5 bases). The CDR3 loop spans 15 amino acids. Germline V gene sequence: CDR1 MDHEN, CDR2 SYDVKM. V gave up 1 base and J gave up 7 bases, with 16 bases separating them. The CDR3 sequence is CASSLYPSRAGGYTF. CDR3 nucleotide sequence: TGTGCCAGCAGTTTATACCCAAGCAGGGCGGGTGGCTACACCTTC.

This clonotype was counted ten times or more. The rearrangement joins TRBV7-2 to TRBJ2-3, with D possibly being TRBD2 (5 bases). Between the trimmed V and J ends, which lost 5 bases and 4 bases, there was a span of 10 bases. Germline values: CDR1 SGHTA, CDR2 FQGNSA. This CDR3 spans 13 amino acids. The CDR3 DNA reads TGTGCCAGCAGCCCGCCGGGGTCAGATACGCAGTATTTT. The encoded protein is CASSPPGSDTQYF.

This clonotype was observed many times. V usage is TRBV29-1 and J usage is TRBJ1-2, with D possibly being TRBD1 (6 bases). Germline assignment: CDR1 SQVTM and CDR2 ANQGSEA. The CDR3 totals 16 residues. V was clipped by 2 bases and J by 6 bases, with 22 bases between them. CDR3 residues: CSVELLQQGGGDGYTF. The CDR3 DNA reads as TGCAGCGTTGAACTACTCCAACAGGGTGGCGGGGATGGCTACACCTTC.

This clonotype was recorded at least ten times. The chain recombines TRBV7-9 with TRBJ2-1; 8 bases map to TRBD1. V dropped 5 bases and J dropped 0; count of bases not matched to a gene: 6. The CDR3 is 16 residues long. From germline, CDR1 is SEHNR and CDR2 FQNEAQ (reference sequence). CDR3 amino acids: CASSPGTGHSYNEQFF. The CDR3 coding sequence is TGTGCCAGCAGCCCAGGGACAGGACACTCCTACAATGAGCAGTTCTTC. The full variable domain, with the rest looked up from reference TRBV7-9 and TRBJ2-1, is DTGVSQNPRHKITKRGQNVTFRCDPISEHNRLYWYRQTLGQGPEFLTYFQNEAQLEKSRLLSDRFSAERPKGSFSTLEIQRTEQGDSAMYLCASSPGTGHSYNEQFFGPGTRLTVL.

V usage is TRBV6-6 and J usage is TRBJ2-7, with 8 nucleotides matching TRBD1. This CDR3 comprises 15 residues. V gave up 4 bases and J gave up 1 base; unmatched junction bases: 6. Germline CDR1 is MNHNY and CDR2 is SVGAGI (reference sequence). CDR3 amino acids: CASSFLDRGSYEQYF. CDR3 nucleotides: TGTGCCAGCAGTTTTTTAGACAGGGGTTCCTACGAGCAGTACTTC.

This clonotype showed up many times. V and J are TRBV7-2 and TRBJ2-7, with 10 bases fitting TRBD1. V trimming: 5 bases; J trimming: 4 bases; junction bases outside the gene matches: 11. CDR3 length: 16 amino acids. CDR1 SGHTA and CDR2 FQGNSA come from the germline V gene. Here the CDR3 reads CASSPTRQGAAYEQYF. CDR3 nucleotides: TGTGCCAGCAGCCCCACTAGACAGGGGGCAGCGTACGAGCAGTACTTC.

The rearrangement joins TRBV6-1 to TRBJ2-3; D is ambiguous. This CDR3 contains 15 residues. CDR1 and CDR2 from the germline V gene are MNHNS and SASEGT. V lost 2 bases to trimming and J lost 4 bases, with 13 bases between them. The CDR3 region is CASSEMPGRSDTQYF. CDR3 bases: TGTGCCAGCAGTGAAATGCCGGGCAGATCAGATACGCAGTATTTT.

The gene calls are TRBV19 and TRBJ2-3, with 7 bases lining up with TRBD2. The germline V gene has CDR1 LNHDA and CDR2 SQIVND (reference sequence). The CDR3 is 16 amino acids. The ends lost 4 bases at V and 2 bases at J; junction bases unmatched: 9. CDR3: CASSTLAAPLTDTQYF. CDR3 sequence (DNA): TGTGCCAGTAGTACTCTAGCGGCCCCGCTCACAGATACGCAGTATTTT.